This T cell receptor (beta chain) was captured in a study of blood T cells in healthy people across ages. Study outcomes and limitations: Naive CD4+ cells and diversity were both higher in long-lived donors than in aged donors.

This CDR3 is 15 amino acids long. The V and J ends lost 0 bases and 9 bases respectively, with 15 bases between them. CDR1 is ENHRY, CDR2 SYGVKD, per germline. Primers used in a second PCR of roughly 6 to 11 cycles were a sample-barcoded 5' primer and a J-beta primer mix. MiXCR, run by TCRdb on the 5' RACE reads, gives a single entry per CDR3 protein. The sample records hundreds of thousands of distinct CDR3 sequences, around 48% being singletons. Remarks on this clonotype: Its cognate antigen is unknown.

The gene calls are TRBV10-3 and TRBJ1-5; D gene ambiguous. The sample comprised blood. The sequence was obtained from a man aged 25 to 45 in good health. The CDR3 coding sequence is TGTGCCATCAGTGAGTCCACCATATCCGGCATGCCCCAGCATTTT. It specifies CAISESTISGMPQHF.